A selection of T cell receptor beta chains follows, all from one sample in a study of T cells expressing NK-cell markers. From the 5' RACE reads, TCRdb lists one entry per CDR3 protein and no DNA. Its clone listing holds some 190,000 distinct CDR3 sequences. Sequenced sample: blood T cells: a sorted CD56 or NKG2C T cell subset, CD4+ or CD8+ T cells, or bulk PBMC T cells (not recorded which). The origin of the receptors is a man aged 18-75 years in good health. CDR3s include the opening cysteine and the closing phenylalanine or tryptophan.

>TRBV6-2/TRBV6-3|TRBJ2-1
CASSHRDPWGEQFF
>TRBV6-5|TRBJ2-7
CASSYSTGGPLEQYF
>TRBV5-1|TRBJ2-1
CASSLSDMTYNEQFF
>TRBV9|TRBJ2-7
CASTPGGDPIHEQYF
>TRBV20-1|TRBJ2-7
CSARPTLAGDLYEQYF
>TRBV6-5|TRBJ2-7
CASSYSGAGETYEQYF
>TRBV12-3/TRBV12-4|TRBJ2-2
CASSFSRTVFGELFF
>TRBV6-4|TRBJ2-7
CARTILADPYEQYF
>TRBV7-9|TRBJ1-1
CASSPHEGGLEAFF
>TRBV7-8|TRBJ2-1
CASSLLGSEANEQFF
>TRBV15|TRBJ2-3
CATSTRDRITDTQYF
>TRBV29-1|TRBJ1-2
CSVPSRTPTNYGYTF
>TRBV15|TRBJ2-1
CATSTRGGVNEQFF
>TRBV7-8|TRBJ1-5
CASSPRQSHQPQHF
>TRBV9|TRBJ2-5
CASSVDLMGETQYF
>TRBV12-3/TRBV12-4|TRBJ2-7
CASSFTSVGEQYF
>TRBV27|TRBJ1-6
CASSLQSYNSPLHF
>TRBV6-1|TRBJ2-7
CASSPDPDRSSYEQYF
>TRBV20-1|TRBJ2-7
CSARASGVGTYEQYF
>TRBV10-3|TRBJ2-1
CAISETSPSLNEQFF
>TRBV6-1|TRBJ2-2
CASEGGSSTGELFFF